Listed below are T cell receptor beta chains from one sample, sequenced in a study of a mutant IDH1 vaccine in newly diagnosed glioma. The data were produced by immunoSEQ multiplex PCR, yet TCRdb's version contains in-frame clones alone and is incomplete. This sample has over 55,000 clones, with 82% found just once. Antigens of these TCRs are unknown. Sequenced here: PBMCs, sampled from a glioma patient whose treatment included an IDH1 peptide vaccine. The receptor set was obtained from a young woman with glioma. Some clones in this sample may be carry-over from other donors' samples. CDR3s leave out the opening cysteine and the closing phenylalanine or tryptophan. The D gene is left open where the match is weak. Where a row states a size, it is once, few, many or the class of an expanded clone; other rows omit it.

d_gene,v_gene,abundance,CDR3aa
.,TRBV18,.,ASSLNEGETQY
TRBD2,TRBV5-4,once,ASSAGTTLTDTQY
TRBD2,TRBV9,.,ASSVTSGSPDTQY
.,TRBV2,.,ASSHYRASNSPLH
TRBD1,TRBV6-1,.,ATMGQPLSGYT
TRBD1,TRBV5-6,.,ASSYGQGAPKTQY
.,TRBV5-8,.,ASSLPDPKNIQY
.,TRBV9,few,ASSVDITGGLNTEAF
.,TRBV7-2,.,ASSFLMIASGNTIY
.,TRBV7-2,.,ASSWWGNNEKLF
TRBD1,TRBV5-1,.,ASSLSERGRGEKLF
.,TRBV5-6,few,ASSLTPGTGELF
.,TRBV6-1,.,ASSEAGEAYEQY
TRBD2,TRBV5-1,.,ASSFGRGDTDTQY
.,TRBV5-1,.,ASSLKGAADTQY
.,TRBV4-3,.,ASSQDGVMGEGPPYHHGYT
.,TRBV5-6,few,ASSLVNTEAF
.,TRBV30,.,AWSARQLTDTQY
TRBD1,TRBV7-3,.,ASSSWTGGVTGYT
TRBD2,TRBV5-1,.,ASSLVSGGSTDTQY
TRBD1,TRBV6-6,.,ASLQGADGYT
.,TRBV5-1,.,ASSLVEGRQGAKSEQY
.,TRBV2,.,ASSSTGQETQY